Presented here are 10 T cell receptor beta chains from one specimen sequenced in a study of T cell clonality in common variable immunodeficiency. Sequenced by immunoSEQ multiplex PCR; TCRdb stores in-frame clones only, minus some. Recorded here are about 52,000 clones, none singletons. Source material: peripheral blood mononuclear cells. The receptor set was obtained from a person aged 18-70 years in good health.

The table lists this clone with many counts. The observed sequence ends 3 residues before the CDR3 terminus, with the missing tail filled in from the germline J gene. This chain uses TRBV4-1 with TRBJ2-7; D is perhaps TRBD1 (6 bases). CDR3 length: 13 amino acids. The ends were cut back, 6 bases at V and 4 bases at J, with 13 bases in the middle. CDR1 is MGHRA, CDR2 YSYEKL, per germline. The CDR3 protein is CASSDRKGYEQYF. The sequenced CDR3 bases are TGCGCCAGCAGTGACAGGAAGGGGTACGAG.

This clone appeared many times. The sequenced fragment ends 3 residues before the CDR3 boundary, so the rest is inferred from the germline J gene. The chain couples TRBV20-1 to TRBJ1-1, with 7 bases identical to TRBD1. CDR3 length: 14 amino acids. The germline V gene has CDR1 DFQATT and CDR2 SNEGSKA (reference sequence). This chain's CDR3 is CSAGRDRDSYRAFF. The sequenced CDR3 bases are TGCAGTGCTGGGAGAGACAGGGATTCGTATAGG.

This clone has at least ten counts. The CDR3 sequence: CASSQNEGQTRYTF. Incomplete CDR3 DNA: TGTGCCAGCAGCCAAAACGAAGGACAAACCCGC. The chain combines TRBV7-6 with TRBJ1-2; D is perhaps TRBD1 (5 bases). The CDR3 end is not reached by the read, which stops 3 residues before it; the germline J gene fills it in. Germline V gene data show CDR1 as SGHVS and CDR2 as FNYEAQ. CDR3 length equals 14 residues. Drawing the rest from reference TRBV7-6 and TRBJ1-2, the complete variable domain is GAGVSQSPRYKVTKRGQDVALRCDPISGHVSLYWYRQALGQGPEFLTYFNYEAQQDKSGLPNDRFSAERPEGSISTLTIQRTEQRDSAMYRCASSQNEGQTRYTFGSGTRLTVV.

This clone was seen a handful of times. CDR3 loop: CASSPPTTAYNDYTF. The CDR3 bases that were read are TGTGCCAGCTCACCACCGACGACAGCCTACAATGAC. The chain combines TRBV18 with TRBJ1-2, with D maybe TRBD1 (5 bases). The CDR3 end is not reached by the read, which stops 3 residues before it; the germline J gene fills it in. Germline lookup yields CDR1 KGHSH and CDR2 LQKENI. This CDR3 contains 15 residues.

This clone was seen many times. The CDR3 goes on 3 residues after the read ends, and that part is filled in from the germline J gene. The V call is TRBV7-8, the J call TRBJ2-1; 7 bases align to TRBD2. The J segment lost 6 bases and the V segment lost 5 bases, leaving 13 bases of the junction unmatched. CDR3 size: 16 residues. Germline assignment: CDR1 SGHVS and CDR2 FQNEAQ. CDR3 DNA (partial): TGTGCCAGCAGCGATAGAGGCGGGAGAGGAGGCAATGAG. Its protein product is CASSDRGGRGGNE. The whole CDR3 is CASSDRGGRGGNEQFF.

This clone has a count of ten or more. Read sequence stops 3 residues before the CDR3 end, and the germline J gene provides the missing end. The chain has TRBV20-1 and TRBJ2-1, with TRBD1 as a possible D gene (5 bases). The germline gives CDR1 DFQATT, CDR2 SNEGSKA (reference sequence). Trimming removed 3 bases at V and 5 bases at J, with 17 bases between. The CDR3 runs to 15 residues. The CDR3 bases that were read are TGCAGTGCTAGTCGCCCAGGGTGGGAAAACAATGAG. Encoded protein: CSASRPGWENNE. In full, the CDR3 reads CSASRPGWENNEQFF.

Notes on this clone: The CDR3 goes on 3 residues after the read ends, and that part is filled in from the germline J gene. V and J are TRBV30 and TRBJ1-2; D is unclear. This CDR3 comprises 14 residues. Germline V gives CDR1 GTSNPN, CDR2 SVGIG (reference sequence). The CDR3 region is CAWSALAGIDDYTF. The sequenced part of the CDR3 DNA is TGTGCCTGGAGTGCACTAGCGGGAATCGACGAC. The entire variable domain, with the rest obtained from reference TRBV30 and TRBJ1-2, is as follows: SQTIHQWPATLVQPVGSPLSLECTVEGTSNPNLYWYRQAAGRGLQLLFYSVGIGQISSEVPQNLSASRPQDRQFILSSKKLLLSDSGFYLCAWSALAGIDDYTFGSGTRLTVV.

This clone was observed many times. The read is 3 residues too short to cover the CDR3 end, so that end is filled in from the germline J gene. This chain joins TRBV29-1 and TRBJ2-5; no clear D. Trimming cost V 4 bases and J 5 bases, with 17 bases left between them. Germline CDR1 SQVTM, CDR2 ANQGSEA. CDR3 size: 14 residues. The CDR3: CSVGPRLSKETQYF. CDR3 bases read: TGCAGCGTTGGCCCCAGACTCTCTAAGGAGACC.

This clone was seen only a few times. The observed sequence ends 3 residues before the CDR3 terminus, with the missing tail filled in from the germline J gene. This chain links TRBV7-8 with TRBJ2-7; 8 nucleotides align to TRBD2. Per the germline V gene, CDR1 is SGHVS and CDR2 is FQNEAQ. The V gene end was trimmed by 3 bases and the J gene end by 0 bases; junction bases not matched to a gene: 10. The CDR3 has 17 residues. CDR3 sequence reads: CASSFALSRGDSYEQYF. The CDR3 bases that were read are TGTGCCAGCAGCTTTGCACTTTCGCGGGGGGACTCCTACGAG.

For this clone: The read ends 3 residues before the CDR3 terminus; that terminus is restored from the germline J gene. The J gene is TRBJ1-1, the V gene TRBV19; D might be TRBD1 (6 bases). The V gene's germline CDR1 is LNHDA and CDR2 SQIVND (reference sequence). This CDR3 comprises 13 residues. Trimming pared 5 bases from V and 5 bases from J, leaving 12 bases between. CDR3 protein: CASSQGPGTEAFF. The part of the CDR3 DNA that was read is TGTGCCAGTAGTCAGGGGCCGGGAACTGAA. The full variable domain, completed using reference TRBV19 and TRBJ1-1, is DGGITQSPKYLFRKEGQNVTLSCEQNLNHDAMYWYRQDPGQGLRLIYYSQIVNDFQKGDIAEGYSVSREKKESFPLTVTSAQKNPTAFYLCASSQGPGTEAFFGQGTRLTVV.